These 4 T cell receptor beta chains were all obtained from the same sample, sequenced in a study of CD8 T cells in ankylosing spondylitis. TCRdb called the 5' RACE reads again in MiXCR, with one record for every CDR3 protein. The top ten clones hold about 6.8% of a sample with about 240,000 distinct CDR3 sequences, 8.6% of them seen once. Specimen: blood, either unsorted or a sorted T cell fraction (not recorded which). These receptors originate from a male donor with ankylosing spondylitis or in good health (not recorded which).

This clonotype was observed many times. V gene TRBV5-1 combines with J gene TRBJ1-2; no reliable D call. Trimming left V 4 bases short and J 1 base short, with 14 bases between. There are 15 residues in the CDR3. The V gene's germline CDR1 is SGHRS and CDR2 YFSETQ. CDR3 region: CASSADGRVNYGYTF. As DNA, the CDR3 is TGCGCCAGCAGCGCGGACGGACGAGTTAACTATGGCTACACCTTC.

The chain has TRBV6-2 or TRBV6-3 and TRBJ2-5; the match to TRBD2 covers 7 bases. Per the germline V gene, CDR1 is MNHEY and CDR2 is SVGEGT. The CDR3 covers 13 residues. V dropped 6 bases and J dropped 5; count of bases not matched to a gene: 6. CDR3 DNA sequence: TGTGCCAGCAGCCGGGACTACGGGGAGACCCAGTACTTC. It yields the protein CASSRDYGETQYF.

This clonotype was counted many times. V is TRBV7-2 and J is TRBJ2-7; 7 nucleotides match TRBD2. Germline V lookup: CDR1 SGHTA, CDR2 FQGNSA. The CDR3 contains 15 residues. J gave up 3 bases and V 1 base, and 6 bases lay outside the gene matches. The CDR3 loop reads CASSLVAAGDYEQYF. DNA for the CDR3: TGTGCCAGCAGCTTAGTTGCGGCGGGGGACTACGAGCAGTACTTC. The whole variable domain, remainder taken from reference TRBV7-2 and TRBJ2-7, is GAGVSQSPSNKVTEKGKDVELRCDPISGHTALYWYRQSLGQGLEFLIYFQGNSAPDKSGLPSDRFSAERTGGSVSTLTIQRTQQEDSAVYLCASSLVAAGDYEQYFGPGTRLTVT.

This clonotype was counted only a few times. The rearrangement uses TRBV30 and TRBJ2-3, with D perhaps TRBD1 (6 bases). V shed 3 bases and J shed 2 bases, with 12 bases lying between them. This CDR3 is built from 14 residues. CDR1 GTSNPN and CDR2 SVGIG come from the germline V gene (reference sequence). The CDR3 region has the DNA TGTGCCTGGAGGATCGGGACATTCACAGATACGCAGTATTTT. Its translation is CAWRIGTFTDTQYF.